This T cell receptor (beta chain) was sequenced during a study of T cell changes during pregnancy in multiple sclerosis. Data came from immunoSEQ multiplex PCR; TCRdb stores just in-frame clones and leaves some out. The profile shows 30,000 or so clones, about 91% of them singletons. Germline V gene lookup returns CDR1 SGHDT and CDR2 YYEEEE. V was pared by 3 bases and J by 7 bases, with 11 bases between. This CDR3 has 12 amino acids. The J gene is TRBJ2-7, the V gene TRBV5-6; TRBD2 might be the D (5 bases). This TCR derives from a female donor in good health, enrolled as a control in a pregnancy study. The sequenced sample was CD4+ T cells from peripheral blood mononuclear cells, obtained in the first trimester of pregnancy. The CDR3 DNA reads TGTGCCAGCAGCTCACCCCGGGGTGAGCAGTACTTC. Its protein is CASSSPRGEQYF.